A selection of T cell receptor beta chains follows, all from one sample in a study of T cells in Graves' hyperthyroidism and ophthalmopathy. Each CDR3 protein is one row after TCRdb ran MiXCR on the multiplex PCR reads. The sample lists about 560,000 distinct CDR3 sequences, over 15% occurring once. Material for sequencing was blood. These receptors all stem from a woman between 18 and 29 years old with Graves' hyperthyroidism. Each CDR3 is given with its conserved first and last residue. The D gene is left open where the match is weak. Size is omitted from some rows. Given values are once, few, many or a class for expanded clones.

D gene,V gene,J gene,clone size,CDR3 protein,CDR3 DNA
NA,TRBV19,TRBJ1-5,few,CASSIYRGFGGDQPQHF,TGTGCCAGTAGTATATATAGAGGTTTCGGGGGCGATCAGCCCCAGCATTTT
NA,TRBV7-9,TRBJ1-2,many,CARRWYGYTF,TGTGCCCGGCGTTGGTATGGCTACACCTTC
NA,TRBV7-2,TRBJ2-1,few,CASSSQWPSSYNEQFF,TGTGCCAGCAGCTCACAGTGGCCGAGCTCCTACAATGAGCAGTTCTTC
NA,TRBV15,TRBJ1-5,few,CATSRGAQRQPQHF,TGTGCCACCAGCAGAGGCGCGCAACGGCAGCCCCAGCATTTT
NA,TRBV12-3/TRBV12-4,TRBJ2-2,NA,CASTPLGGPNTGELFF,TGTGCCAGCACCCCCCTGGGAGGTCCCAACACCGGGGAGCTGTTTTTT
TRBD2,TRBV12-3/TRBV12-4,TRBJ2-3,many,CASRLTSGGPSSTDTQYF,TGTGCCAGCAGACTTACTAGCGGGGGACCCTCTAGCACAGATACGCAGTATTTT
NA,TRBV12-3/TRBV12-4,TRBJ2-3,many,CASSPGPRTSTDTQYF,TGTGCCAGCAGCCCGGGACCCAGGACTAGCACAGATACGCAGTATTTT
NA,TRBV20-1,TRBJ2-7,NA,CSARKRALGEQYF,TGCAGTGCTAGAAAGCGGGCGCTGGGGGAGCAGTACTTC
TRBD1,TRBV11-2,TRBJ2-7,many,CASSFGTGDYEQYF,TGTGCCAGCAGCTTCGGGACAGGGGACTACGAGCAGTACTTC
TRBD2,TRBV7-9,TRBJ2-2,once,CASSPGLGGGVGERFF,TGTGCCAGCAGCCCGGGACTAGGAGGTGGTGTCGGGGAGCGGTTTTTT
TRBD1,TRBV9,TRBJ1-1,NA,CASSVDAGGVMNTEAFF,TGTGCCAGCAGCGTAGATGCAGGGGGGGTAATGAACACTGAAGCTTTCTTT
TRBD1,TRBV28,TRBJ1-2,few,CASAWQGVDGYTF,TGTGCCAGTGCGTGGCAGGGGGTGGATGGCTACACCTTC
NA,TRBV9,TRBJ1-2,many,CASSAGRGYTF,TGTGCCAGCAGCGCTGGAAGGGGCTACACCTTC
TRBD1,TRBV29-1,TRBJ1-2,NA,CSVGDRGLSGYTF,TGCAGCGTGGGGGACAGGGGGCTGAGTGGCTACACCTTC
NA,TRBV20-1,TRBJ1-5,few,CSASRDQRQPQHF,TGCAGTGCTAGTAGGGACCAAAGGCAGCCCCAGCATTTT
TRBD2,TRBV3-1,TRBJ2-7,NA,CASSQAGGRVSYEQYF,TGTGCCAGCAGCCAAGCGGGGGGAAGAGTCTCCTACGAGCAGTACTTC
TRBD1,TRBV6-1,TRBJ2-2,NA,CASSPFPGQGANTGELFF,TGTGCCAGCAGCCCCTTTCCGGGACAGGGGGCGAACACCGGGGAGCTGTTTTTT
TRBD2,TRBV14,TRBJ2-1,NA,CASSQDRLAGVLNEQFF,TGTGCCAGCAGCCAAGATCGTCTAGCGGGAGTCTTGAATGAGCAGTTCTTC
NA,TRBV2,TRBJ2-7,many,CASSADRYEQYF,TGTGCCAGCAGCGCAGACAGGTACGAGCAGTACTTC
NA,TRBV28,TRBJ2-1,many,CASSLGVTYNEQFF,TGTGCCAGCAGTTTGGGGGTAACCTACAATGAGCAGTTCTTC
TRBD1,TRBV5-1,TRBJ1-2,NA,CASSPWTGALNYGYTF,TGCGCCAGCAGCCCCTGGACAGGGGCCCTTAACTATGGCTACACCTTC
NA,TRBV5-4,TRBJ2-5,many,CASSSAGGGETQYF,TGTGCCAGCAGCTCGGCTGGGGGTGGGGAGACCCAGTACTTC
TRBD1,TRBV5-1,TRBJ1-2,many,CASSFQGAGYTF,TGCGCCAGCAGCTTTCAGGGGGCTGGCTACACCTTC
NA,TRBV11-2,TRBJ1-1,many,CASSLDPGRAEAFF,TGTGCCAGCAGCTTAGATCCGGGGAGGGCTGAAGCTTTCTTT
TRBD1,TRBV6-1,TRBJ2-1,few,CASSWGQRRNEQFF,TGTGCCAGCAGTTGGGGACAGCGAAGGAATGAGCAGTTCTTC
NA,TRBV28,TRBJ1-5,many,CASSPMVGYQPQHF,TGTGCCAGCAGTCCGATGGTGGGTTATCAGCCCCAGCATTTT
NA,TRBV12-3/TRBV12-4,TRBJ1-2,few,CASSLGTPGPYGYTF,TGTGCCAGCAGTTTAGGGACCCCCGGGCCTTATGGCTACACCTTC
NA,TRBV3-1,TRBJ2-5,NA,CASSQVEAVLGRETQYF,TGTGCCAGCAGCCAAGTCGAGGCGGTCCTGGGCCGGGAGACCCAGTACTTC
NA,TRBV2,TRBJ2-7,many,CASTRKGPDYEQYF,TGTGCCAGCACCAGGAAGGGACCTGACTACGAGCAGTACTTC
TRBD2,TRBV5-1,TRBJ2-1,many,CASSLDSGRSGGNEQFF,TGCGCCAGCAGCTTGGATAGCGGGAGGAGTGGCGGCAATGAGCAGTTCTTC
TRBD2,TRBV5-6,TRBJ2-1,many,CASSISGRAHNEQFF,TGTGCCAGCAGTATTAGCGGGAGGGCCCACAATGAGCAGTTCTTC
TRBD1,TRBV11-3,TRBJ2-3,NA,CASSRQGVGTDTQYF,TGTGCCAGCAGCCGACAGGGTGTAGGCACAGATACGCAGTATTTT
NA,TRBV15,TRBJ2-7,few,CATSRVERWESEQYF,TGTGCCACCAGCAGAGTAGAGAGGTGGGAGAGCGAGCAGTACTTC
NA,TRBV29-1,TRBJ1-2,NA,CSTGHALYGYTF,TGCAGCACGGGACACGCATTATATGGCTACACCTTC
TRBD1,TRBV7-9,TRBJ2-1,few,CASSSDRDSEQFF,TGTGCCAGCAGCTCGGACAGGGACAGTGAGCAGTTCTTC
TRBD1,TRBV5-1,TRBJ2-5,few,CASSSLTGEKETQYF,TGCGCCAGCAGCTCGCTGACAGGGGAGAAGGAGACCCAGTACTTC
TRBD1,TRBV5-5,TRBJ2-7,many,CASSLATGAKVYEQYF,TGTGCCAGCAGCTTGGCGACAGGGGCCAAAGTGTACGAGCAGTACTTC
TRBD2,TRBV24-1,TRBJ2-5,many,CATSDAGTSDLETQYF,TGTGCCACCAGTGACGCCGGGACTAGCGATCTAGAGACCCAGTACTTC
NA,TRBV4-3,TRBJ1-2,many,CASSQDGGANYGYTF,TGCGCCAGCAGCCAAGATGGGGGGGCTAACTATGGCTACACCTTC
NA,TRBV5-1,TRBJ1-1,NA,CASSLGPREYTEAFF,TGCGCCAGCAGCTTGGGGCCCAGGGAATACACTGAAGCTTTCTTT
NA,TRBV30,TRBJ1-2,many,CAWSDGHRPSGYTF,TGTGCCTGGAGCGACGGACACCGCCCTTCTGGCTACACCTTC
TRBD2,TRBV3-1,TRBJ2-3,few,CASSQISRGRSDTQYF,TGTGCCAGCAGCCAAATTTCTCGCGGGAGGTCAGATACGCAGTATTTT